The table lists the clone carrying this T cell receptor beta chain with a few counts. The CDR3 is 15 residues long. The germline V gene has CDR1 SGHDN and CDR2 FVKESK. V lost 0 bases and J lost 2; bases outside the gene matches: 1. This record belongs to a study of T cells after yellow fever vaccination. TCRdb passed the 5' RACE reads through MiXCR, listing each CDR3 protein once. The table includes about 370,000 distinct CDR3 sequences, roughly 10% detected once. This receptor was identified in a man younger than 30 who received the YFV17D yellow fever vaccine. This chain connects TRBV14 to TRBJ2-1; TRBD2 aligns across 7 bases. The specimen was PBMCs, collected on the day of the first yellow fever vaccination. In nucleotides, the CDR3 is TGTGCCAGCAGCCAAGACGCGGGGGCCTACAATGAGCAGTTCTTC. Amino acid sequence: CASSQDAGAYNEQFF.